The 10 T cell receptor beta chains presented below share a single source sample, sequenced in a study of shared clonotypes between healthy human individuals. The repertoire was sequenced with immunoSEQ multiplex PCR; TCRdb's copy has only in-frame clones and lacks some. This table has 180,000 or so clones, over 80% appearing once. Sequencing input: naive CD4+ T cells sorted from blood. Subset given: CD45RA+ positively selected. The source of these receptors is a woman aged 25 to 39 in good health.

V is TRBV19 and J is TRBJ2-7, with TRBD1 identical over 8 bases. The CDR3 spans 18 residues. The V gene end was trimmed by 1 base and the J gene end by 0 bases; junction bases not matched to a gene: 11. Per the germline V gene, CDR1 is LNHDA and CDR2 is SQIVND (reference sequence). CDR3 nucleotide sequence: TGTGCCAGTAGTATAGCGGGACAGGTCAACGCCTTCTCCTACGAGCAGTACTTC. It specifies CASSIAGQVNAFSYEQYF.

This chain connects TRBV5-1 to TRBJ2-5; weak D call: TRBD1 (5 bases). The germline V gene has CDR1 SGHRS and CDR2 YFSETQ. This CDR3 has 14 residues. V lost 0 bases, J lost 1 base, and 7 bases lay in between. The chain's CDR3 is CASSLGQTQETQYF. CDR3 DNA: TGCGCCAGCAGCTTGGGACAGACCCAAGAGACCCAGTACTTC.

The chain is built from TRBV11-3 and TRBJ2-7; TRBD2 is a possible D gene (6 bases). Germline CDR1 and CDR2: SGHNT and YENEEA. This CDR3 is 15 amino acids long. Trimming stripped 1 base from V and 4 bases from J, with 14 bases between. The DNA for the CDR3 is TGTGCCAGCAGCTTAGGGAGGGAGGCGCGGTACGAGCAGTACTTC. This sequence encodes CASSLGREARYEQYF.

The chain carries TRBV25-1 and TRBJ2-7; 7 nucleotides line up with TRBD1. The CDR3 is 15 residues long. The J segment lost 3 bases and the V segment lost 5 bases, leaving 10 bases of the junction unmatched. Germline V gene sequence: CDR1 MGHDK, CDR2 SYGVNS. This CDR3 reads CASSKTGEESYEQYF. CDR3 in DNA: TGTGCCAGCAGTAAAACAGGGGAAGAAAGCTACGAGCAGTACTTC.

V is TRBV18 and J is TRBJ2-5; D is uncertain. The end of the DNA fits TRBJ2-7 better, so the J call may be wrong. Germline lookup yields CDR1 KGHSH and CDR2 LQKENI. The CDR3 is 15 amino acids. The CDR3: CASSPPTGRPYEQYF. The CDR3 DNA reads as TGTGCCAGCTCACCACCGACGGGTCGGCCCTACGAGCAGTACTTC.

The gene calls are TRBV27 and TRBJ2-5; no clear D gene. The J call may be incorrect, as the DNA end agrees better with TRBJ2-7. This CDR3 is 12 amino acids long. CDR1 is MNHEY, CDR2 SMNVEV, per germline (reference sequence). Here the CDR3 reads CASITSSYEQYF. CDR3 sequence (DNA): TGTGCCAGCATAACATCTTCCTACGAGCAGTACTTC.

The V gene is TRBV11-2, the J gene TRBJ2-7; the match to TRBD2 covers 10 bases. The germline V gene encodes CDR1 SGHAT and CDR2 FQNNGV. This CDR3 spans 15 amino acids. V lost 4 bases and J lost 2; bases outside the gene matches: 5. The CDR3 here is CASSSRSGGPYEQYF. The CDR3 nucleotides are TGTGCCAGCAGCTCCCGTAGCGGGGGGCCCTACGAGCAGTACTTC.

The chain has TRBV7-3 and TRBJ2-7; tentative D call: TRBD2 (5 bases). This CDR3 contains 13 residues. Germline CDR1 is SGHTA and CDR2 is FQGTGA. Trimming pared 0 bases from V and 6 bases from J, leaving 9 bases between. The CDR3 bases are TGTGCCAGCAGCTTAACTCTAGCAGGCGAGCAGTACTTC. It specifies CASSLTLAGEQYF.

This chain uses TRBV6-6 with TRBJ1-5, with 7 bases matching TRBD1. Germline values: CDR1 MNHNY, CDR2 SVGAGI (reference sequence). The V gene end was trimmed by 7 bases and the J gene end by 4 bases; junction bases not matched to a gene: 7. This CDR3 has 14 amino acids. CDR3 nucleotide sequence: TGTGCCAGCAACACGGGACAGTTGAATCAGCCCCAGCATTTT. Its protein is CASNTGQLNQPQHF.

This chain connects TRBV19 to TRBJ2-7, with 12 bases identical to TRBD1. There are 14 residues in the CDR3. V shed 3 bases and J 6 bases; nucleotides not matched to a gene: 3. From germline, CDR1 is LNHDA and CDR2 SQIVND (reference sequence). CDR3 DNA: TGTGCCAGTAGTATTGCGGGACAGGGGGCCGAGCAGTACTTC. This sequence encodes CASSIAGQGAEQYF.